These T cell receptor beta chains were read from a single sample in a study of blood T cell repertoires in COVID-19. Clones were read by immunoSEQ multiplex PCR, and TCRdb kept only the in-frame ones, dropping some. The sample holds 200,000 to 300,000 clones; about 83% are singletons and the top ten take around 5.5%. Specimen: peripheral blood. The receptors stem from a human donor in a cohort sampled during active COVID-19. CDR3s include the opening cysteine and the closing phenylalanine or tryptophan. The order of the fields is CDR3 protein, CDR3 DNA, V gene, J gene, D gene, clone size. A D gene is named only where the DNA matches it firmly. Size is omitted from some rows. Given values are once, few, many or a class for expanded clones.

CASRGGFAGVYEQYF	TGTGCCAGCAGGGGGGGATTTGCGGGAGTGTACGAGCAGTACTTC	TRBV28	TRBJ2-7	TRBD2	NA
CASSPHLPDSEKLFF	TGTGCCAGCTCACCACATCTGCCTGACAGTGAAAAACTGTTTTTT	TRBV18	TRBJ1-4	NA	NA
CASSESSEGSSGNTIYF	TGCGCCAGCAGTGAGTCGAGCGAGGGAAGCTCTGGAAACACCATATATTTT	TRBV10-2	TRBJ1-3	NA	once
CASRRGTSGVRETQYF	TGTGCCAGCAGACGAGGGACTAGCGGGGTTCGAGAGACCCAGTACTTC	TRBV5-6	TRBJ2-5	TRBD2	NA
CATSRVKGGSRGDTQYF	TGTGCCACCAGCAGAGTAAAAGGCGGGAGTCGCGGAGATACGCAGTATTTT	TRBV15	TRBJ2-3	TRBD2	few
CASSPVAGGPEDTQYF	TGTGCCAGCAGCCCGGTAGCGGGAGGGCCGGAAGATACGCAGTATTTT	TRBV5-4	TRBJ2-3	TRBD2	NA
CASSSGTGGSGGELFF	TGCGCCAGCAGCTCCGGGACAGGGGGGTCAGGCGGGGAGCTGTTTTTT	TRBV5-1	TRBJ2-2	TRBD1	NA
CAISERGSPTDTQYF	TGTGCCATCAGTGAGCGGGGGTCTCCCACAGATACGCAGTATTTT	TRBV10-3	TRBJ2-3	NA	NA
CASSERLYSHEAFF	TGTGCCAGCAGTGAACGGTTGTACAGTCATGAAGCTTTCTTT	TRBV6-1	TRBJ1-1	NA	NA
CATSRDLAAMNTEAFF	TGTGCCACCAGCAGAGATTTGGCGGCCATGAACACTGAAGCTTTCTTT	TRBV15	TRBJ1-1	NA	NA
CAISDPRRGRVPNIQYF	TGTGCCATCAGTGATCCTAGGAGGGGGCGCGTCCCAAACATTCAGTACTTC	TRBV10-3	TRBJ2-4	NA	NA
CASSRTRAETQYF	TGTGCCAGCAGCCGTACAAGAGCGGAGACCCAGTACTTC	TRBV6-5	TRBJ2-5	NA	NA
CASSWPQGANTGELFF	TGCGCCAGCAGCTGGCCCCAGGGGGCAAACACCGGGGAGCTGTTTTTT	TRBV5-1	TRBJ2-2	TRBD1	NA
CASSLVGGSGGYNEQFF	TGTGCCAGCAGCTTAGTTGGGGGTAGCGGGGGCTACAATGAGCAGTTCTTC	TRBV7-9	TRBJ2-1	TRBD2	NA
CASSGGGQYTGELFF	TGCGCCAGCTCCGGGGGGGGGCAATACACCGGGGAGCTGTTTTTT	TRBV5-1	TRBJ2-2	TRBD2	NA
CASSQDLIVSTDTQYF	TGTGCCAGCAGCCAAGATCTGATAGTCAGCACAGATACGCAGTATTTT	TRBV4-2	TRBJ2-3	NA	NA
CASSRPWGQLSSGANVLTF	TGTGCCAGCAGTCGCCCTTGGGGACAGTTAAGCTCTGGGGCCAACGTCCTGACTTTC	TRBV6-2/TRBV6-3	TRBJ2-6	TRBD1	NA
CASSLGTSGASYEQYF	TGTGCCAGCAGCTTGGGGACTAGCGGGGCCTCCTACGAGCAGTACTTC	TRBV7-2	TRBJ2-7	TRBD2	NA
CASSPIRDNYGYTF	TGTGCCAGCAGCCCCATCCGGGATAACTATGGCTACACCTTC	TRBV11-2	TRBJ1-2	NA	NA
CASSSQVTLWAGSITDTQYF	TGCGCCAGCAGCTCTCAGGTGACCCTCTGGGCGGGAAGTATCACAGATACGCAGTATTTT	TRBV5-1	TRBJ2-3	NA	NA
CASRNRNPYEQYF	TGTGCCAGCAGAAACAGGAATCCCTACGAGCAGTACTTC	TRBV27	TRBJ2-7	NA	NA
CASSWGQQNTEAFF	TGCGCCAGCAGCTGGGGACAGCAGAACACTGAAGCTTTCTTT	TRBV5-1	TRBJ1-1	TRBD1	NA
CASSLRDRGVTGELFF	TGTGCCAGCAGTTTACGGGACAGGGGTGTAACCGGGGAGCTGTTTTTT	TRBV28	TRBJ2-2	TRBD1	NA
CASSVQGSGQPQHF	TGTGCCAGCAGTGTACAGGGGTCGGGTCAGCCCCAGCATTTT	TRBV2	TRBJ1-5	TRBD1	NA
CASSSRDRGWELFF	TGCGCCAGCAGCTCCCGGGACAGGGGGTGGGAGCTGTTTTTT	TRBV5-1	TRBJ2-2	TRBD1	few
CAIRPRLAGDYEQYF	TGTGCCATCAGACCACGACTAGCGGGAGACTACGAGCAGTACTTC	TRBV10-3	TRBJ2-7	TRBD2	NA
CASSPGTGSYEQYF	TGTGCCAGCAGTCCCGGGACAGGGTCCTACGAGCAGTACTTC	TRBV14	TRBJ2-7	TRBD1	NA
CASSRGQGARGTDTQYF	TGTGCCAGCAGCCGGGGACAGGGGGCACGGGGCACAGATACGCAGTATTTT	TRBV3-1/TRBV3-2	TRBJ2-3	TRBD1	NA
CASSPTGRTTEAFF	TGTGCCAGCAGCCCTACAGGGCGGACCACTGAAGCTTTCTTT	TRBV9	TRBJ1-1	NA	NA
CASSDGDREASPLHF	TGTGCCAGCAGTGATGGGGACAGGGAGGCTTCACCCCTCCACTTT	TRBV6-1	TRBJ1-6	TRBD1	NA
CASSPPGQGSAGELFF	TGTGCCAGCTCACCTCCGGGACAGGGATCGGCCGGGGAGCTGTTTTTT	TRBV18	TRBJ2-2	TRBD1	NA
CASSEKSPTLPRRNEKLFF	TGTGCCAGCAGTGAGAAAAGCCCAACTCTGCCCCGCCGTAATGAAAAACTGTTTTTT	TRBV2	TRBJ1-4	NA	NA
CASTGLAGEASTDTQYF	TGTGCCAGCACCGGACTAGCGGGCGAAGCTAGCACAGATACGCAGTATTTT	TRBV5-4	TRBJ2-3	TRBD2	NA
CASSFTGAPNTEAFF	TGTGCCAGCAGTTTCACAGGTGCCCCAAACACTGAAGCTTTCTTT	TRBV28	TRBJ1-1	NA	NA
CASHLAGGQETQYF	TGTGCCAGTCATCTAGCGGGGGGCCAAGAGACCCAGTACTTC	TRBV3-1/TRBV3-2	TRBJ2-5	TRBD2	NA
CASSMGQVDSGNTIYF	TGTGCCAGTAGTATGGGGCAGGTCGACTCTGGAAACACCATATATTTT	TRBV19	TRBJ1-3	NA	NA
CASSLVHSNQPQHF	TGTGCCAGCAGCTTAGTTCATAGCAATCAGCCCCAGCATTTT	TRBV7-2	TRBJ1-5	NA	NA
CASSSRNTNTGELFF	TGTGCCAGCAGCTCCAGGAATACGAACACCGGGGAGCTGTTTTTT	TRBV7-3	TRBJ2-2	NA	NA
CASSSRTGPGQETQYF	TGTGCCAGTAGTAGTCGGACAGGCCCGGGCCAAGAGACCCAGTACTTC	TRBV19	TRBJ2-5	TRBD1	NA
CASSYRYSNQPQHF	TGTGCCAGCAGTTACCGGTATAGCAATCAGCCCCAGCATTTT	TRBV6-6	TRBJ1-5	NA	NA
CASSLVGWGDEKLFF	TGTGCCAGCAGTTTAGTGGGGTGGGGAGACGAAAAACTGTTTTTT	TRBV27	TRBJ1-4	NA	NA
CSVRGETEAFF	TGCAGTGTACGGGGGGAGACTGAAGCTTTCTTT	TRBV20-1	TRBJ1-1	NA	NA
CASSLAGAGGGYNEQFF	TGCGCCAGCAGCTTGGCGGGCGCGGGAGGAGGATACAATGAGCAGTTCTTC	TRBV5-1	TRBJ2-1	TRBD2	NA
CASTLWGLLSSGNTIYF	TGTGCCAGCACTCTATGGGGACTCCTGAGCTCTGGAAACACCATATATTTT	TRBV2	TRBJ1-3	NA	many
CASQRITESYEQYF	TGTGCCAGCCAGCGGATCACCGAGTCCTACGAGCAGTACTTC	TRBV6-5	TRBJ2-7	NA	NA
CASSAGTGGYGYTF	TGCGCCAGCAGTGCCGGGACAGGGGGCTATGGCTACACCTTC	TRBV10-1	TRBJ1-2	TRBD1	few
CASSGPGQLTDTQYF	TGCGCCAGCAGTGGCCCGGGACAGCTCACAGATACGCAGTATTTT	TRBV10-1	TRBJ2-3	TRBD1	NA
CAWSPRAGRTGELFF	TGTGCCTGGAGTCCTCGGGCCGGGAGAACCGGGGAGCTGTTTTTT	TRBV30	TRBJ2-2	NA	NA
CASSPFRRDNYGYTF	TGTGCCAGCAGCCCGTTCCGCAGGGATAACTATGGCTACACCTTC	TRBV11-2	TRBJ1-2	NA	few
CASLDSRDTEAFF	TGTGCCAGTTTAGACTCGAGGGACACTGAAGCTTTCTTT	TRBV18	TRBJ1-1	NA	NA
CASSLQGGGNTIYF	TGTGCCAGCAGCTTACAAGGGGGCGGAAACACCATATATTTT	TRBV7-3	TRBJ1-3	TRBD1	NA
CASSLGRGKQSETQYF	TGTGCCAGCAGTTTAGGCAGGGGGAAGCAGTCGGAGACCCAGTACTTC	TRBV28	TRBJ2-5	TRBD1	NA
CASSPGQGKTEAFF	TGTGCCAGCTCACCGGGACAGGGAAAGACTGAAGCTTTCTTT	TRBV18	TRBJ1-1	TRBD1	NA
CASRDRGNTEAFF	TGTGCCAGCAGGGACAGGGGCAACACTGAAGCTTTCTTT	TRBV3-1/TRBV3-2	TRBJ1-1	TRBD1	NA
CAKKIQGGEQFF	TGTGCCAAGAAGATACAGGGGGGTGAGCAGTTCTTC	TRBV2	TRBJ2-1	TRBD1	few
CASSYDGGRLYEQYF	TGTGCCAGCAGCTATGACGGAGGCAGACTCTACGAGCAGTACTTC	TRBV13	TRBJ2-7	NA	NA
CSASQVLNTEAFF	TGCAGTGCTAGTCAGGTGTTGAACACTGAAGCTTTCTTT	TRBV20-1	TRBJ1-1	NA	NA
CASSRRGILAGASYEQYF	TGTGCCAGCAGCCGTCGCGGAATTCTAGCGGGGGCCTCCTACGAGCAGTACTTC	TRBV5-4	TRBJ2-7	TRBD2	NA
CASSLVAGGLEQFF	TGTGCCAGCAGCTTAGTAGCGGGGGGCCTTGAGCAGTTCTTC	TRBV7-9	TRBJ2-1	TRBD2	NA
CSVPGGATTNEKLFF	TGCAGCGTCCCCGGGGGGGCGACCACTAATGAAAAACTGTTTTTT	TRBV29-1	TRBJ1-4	NA	NA